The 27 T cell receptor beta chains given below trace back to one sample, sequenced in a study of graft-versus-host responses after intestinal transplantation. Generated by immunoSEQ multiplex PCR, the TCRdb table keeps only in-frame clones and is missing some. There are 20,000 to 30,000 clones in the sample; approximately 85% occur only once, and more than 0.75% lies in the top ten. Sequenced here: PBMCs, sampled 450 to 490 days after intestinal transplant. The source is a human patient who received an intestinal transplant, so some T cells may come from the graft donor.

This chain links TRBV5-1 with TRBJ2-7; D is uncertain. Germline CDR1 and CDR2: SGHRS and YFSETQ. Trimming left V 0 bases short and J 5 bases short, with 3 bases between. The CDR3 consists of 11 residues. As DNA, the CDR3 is TGCGCCAGCAGCTTGGACCACGAGCAGTACTTC. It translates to CASSLDHEQYF.

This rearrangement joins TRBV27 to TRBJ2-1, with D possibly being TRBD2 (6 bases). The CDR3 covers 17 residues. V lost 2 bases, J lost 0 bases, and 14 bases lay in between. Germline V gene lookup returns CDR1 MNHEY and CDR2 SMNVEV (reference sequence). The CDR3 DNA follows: TGTGCCAGCAGTTTAGCCCCGGGGGAGAGCTCCTACAATGAGCAGTTCTTC. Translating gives CASSLAPGESSYNEQFF.

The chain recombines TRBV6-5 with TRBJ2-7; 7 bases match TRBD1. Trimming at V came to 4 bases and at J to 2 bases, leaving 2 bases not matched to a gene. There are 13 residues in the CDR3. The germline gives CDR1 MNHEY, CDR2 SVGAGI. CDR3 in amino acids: CASSSDRAYEQYF. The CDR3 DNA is TGTGCCAGCAGTTCCGACAGGGCCTACGAGCAGTACTTC.

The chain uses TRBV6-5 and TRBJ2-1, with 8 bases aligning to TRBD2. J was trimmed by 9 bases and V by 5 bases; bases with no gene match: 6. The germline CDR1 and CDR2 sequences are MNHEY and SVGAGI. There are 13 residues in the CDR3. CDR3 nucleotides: TGTGCCAGCAGTCAGCGGGAGACGGGTGAGCAGTTCTTC. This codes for CASSQRETGEQFF.

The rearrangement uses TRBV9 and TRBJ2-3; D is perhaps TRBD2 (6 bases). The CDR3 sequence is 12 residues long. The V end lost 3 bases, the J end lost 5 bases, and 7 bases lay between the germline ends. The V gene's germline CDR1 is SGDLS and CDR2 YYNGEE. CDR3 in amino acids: CASSATRDTQYF. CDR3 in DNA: TGTGCCAGCAGCGCGACTAGAGATACGCAGTATTTT. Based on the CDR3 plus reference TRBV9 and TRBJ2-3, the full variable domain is DSGVTQTPKHLITATGQRVTLRCSPRSGDLSVYWYQQSLDQGLQFLIQYYNGEERAKGNILERFSAQQFPDLHSELNLSSLELGDSALYFCASSATRDTQYFGPGTRLTVL.

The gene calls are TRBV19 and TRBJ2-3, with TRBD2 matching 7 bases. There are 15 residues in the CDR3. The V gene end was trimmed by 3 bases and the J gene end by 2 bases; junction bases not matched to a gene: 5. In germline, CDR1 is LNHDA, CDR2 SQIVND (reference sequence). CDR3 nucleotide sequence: TGTGCCAGTAGTATGGCGGGAGTCCTCACAGATACGCAGTATTTT. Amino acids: CASSMAGVLTDTQYF. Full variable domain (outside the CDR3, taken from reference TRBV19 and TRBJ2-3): DGGITQSPKYLFRKEGQNVTLSCEQNLNHDAMYWYRQDPGQGLRLIYYSQIVNDFQKGDIAEGYSVSREKKESFPLTVTSAQKNPTAFYLCASSMAGVLTDTQYFGPGTRLTVL.

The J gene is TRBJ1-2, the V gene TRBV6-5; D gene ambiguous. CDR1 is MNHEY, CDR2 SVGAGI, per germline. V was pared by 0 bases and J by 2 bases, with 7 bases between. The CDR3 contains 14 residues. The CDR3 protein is CASSYSGRNYGYTF. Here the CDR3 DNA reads TGTGCCAGCAGTTACTCGGGCAGGAACTATGGCTACACCTTC.

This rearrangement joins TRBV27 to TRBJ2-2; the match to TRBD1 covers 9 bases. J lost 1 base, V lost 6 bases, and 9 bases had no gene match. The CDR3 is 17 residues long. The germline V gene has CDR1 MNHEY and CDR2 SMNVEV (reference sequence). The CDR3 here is CASSLLQGAKNTGELFF. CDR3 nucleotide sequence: TGTGCCAGCAGCTTGTTACAGGGGGCAAAGAACACCGGGGAGCTGTTTTTT.

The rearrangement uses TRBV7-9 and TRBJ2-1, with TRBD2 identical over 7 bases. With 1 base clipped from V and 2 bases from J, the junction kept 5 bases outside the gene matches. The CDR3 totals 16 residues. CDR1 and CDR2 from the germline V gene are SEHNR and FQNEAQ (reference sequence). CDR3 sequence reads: CASSLVVSGPYNEQFF. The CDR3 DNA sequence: TGTGCCAGCAGCTTAGTGGTTAGCGGGCCCTACAATGAGCAGTTCTTC.

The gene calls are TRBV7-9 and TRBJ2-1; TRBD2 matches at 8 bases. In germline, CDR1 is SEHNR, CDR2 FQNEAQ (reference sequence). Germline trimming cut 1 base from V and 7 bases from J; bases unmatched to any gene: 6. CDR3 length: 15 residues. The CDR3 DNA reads TGTGCCAGCAGCTTAGTGGCGGGAGGTATGAATGAGCAGTTCTTC. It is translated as CASSLVAGGMNEQFF.

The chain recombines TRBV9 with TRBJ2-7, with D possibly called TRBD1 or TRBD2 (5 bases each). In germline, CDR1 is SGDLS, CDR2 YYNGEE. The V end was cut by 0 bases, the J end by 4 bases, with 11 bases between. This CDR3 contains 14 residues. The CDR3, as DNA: TGTGCCAGCAGCGTAGGGGACGGGGAATACGAGCAGTACTTC. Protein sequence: CASSVGDGEYEQYF. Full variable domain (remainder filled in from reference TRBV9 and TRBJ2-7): DSGVTQTPKHLITATGQRVTLRCSPRSGDLSVYWYQQSLDQGLQFLIQYYNGEERAKGNILERFSAQQFPDLHSELNLSSLELGDSALYFCASSVGDGEYEQYFGPGTRLTVT.

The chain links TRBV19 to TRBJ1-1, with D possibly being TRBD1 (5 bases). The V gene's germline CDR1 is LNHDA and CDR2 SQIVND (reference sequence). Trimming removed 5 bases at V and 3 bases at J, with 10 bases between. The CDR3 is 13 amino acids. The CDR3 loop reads CASSSGRYTEAFF. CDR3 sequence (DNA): TGTGCCAGTAGTTCGGGACGGTACACTGAAGCTTTCTTT. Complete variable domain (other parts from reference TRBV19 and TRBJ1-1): DGGITQSPKYLFRKEGQNVTLSCEQNLNHDAMYWYRQDPGQGLRLIYYSQIVNDFQKGDIAEGYSVSREKKESFPLTVTSAQKNPTAFYLCASSSGRYTEAFFGQGTRLTVV.

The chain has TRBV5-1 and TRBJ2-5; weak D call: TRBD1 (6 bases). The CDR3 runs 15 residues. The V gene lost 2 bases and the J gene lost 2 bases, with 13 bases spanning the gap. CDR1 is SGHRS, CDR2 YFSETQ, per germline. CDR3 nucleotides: TGCGCCAGCAGCTTCCAGGGGCTCTCTCAAGAGACCCAGTACTTC. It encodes CASSFQGLSQETQYF.

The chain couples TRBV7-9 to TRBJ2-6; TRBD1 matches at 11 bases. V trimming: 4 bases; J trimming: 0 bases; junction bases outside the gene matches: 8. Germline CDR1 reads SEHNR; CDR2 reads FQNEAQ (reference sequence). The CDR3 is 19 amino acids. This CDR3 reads CASSSRVGQGASGANVLTF. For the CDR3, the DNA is TGTGCCAGCAGCTCCAGGGTCGGACAGGGGGCCTCTGGGGCCAACGTCCTGACTTTC.

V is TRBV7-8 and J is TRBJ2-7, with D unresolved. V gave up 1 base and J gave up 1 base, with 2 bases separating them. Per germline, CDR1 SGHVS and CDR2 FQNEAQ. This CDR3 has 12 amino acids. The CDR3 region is CASSLGSYEQYF. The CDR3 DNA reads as TGTGCCAGCAGCTTAGGATCCTACGAGCAGTACTTC. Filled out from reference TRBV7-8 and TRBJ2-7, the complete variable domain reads GAGVSQSPRYKVAKRGQDVALRCDPISGHVSLFWYQQALGQGPEFLTYFQNEAQLDKSGLPSDRFFAERPEGSVSTLKIQRTQQEDSAVYLCASSLGSYEQYFGPGTRLTVT.

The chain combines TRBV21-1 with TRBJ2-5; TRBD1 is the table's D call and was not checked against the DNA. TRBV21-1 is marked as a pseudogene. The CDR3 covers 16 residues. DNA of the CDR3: TGTGCCAGCAGCTGGGGAGACAGGGGGCTGGGGGAGACCCAGTACTTC. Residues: CASSWGDRGLGETQYF.

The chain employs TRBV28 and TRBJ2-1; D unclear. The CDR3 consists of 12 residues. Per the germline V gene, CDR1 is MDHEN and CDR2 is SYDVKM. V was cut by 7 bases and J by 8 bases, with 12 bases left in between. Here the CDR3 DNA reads TGTGCCAGCACCACTACCGGCGATGAGCAGTTCTTC. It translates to CASTTTGDEQFF.

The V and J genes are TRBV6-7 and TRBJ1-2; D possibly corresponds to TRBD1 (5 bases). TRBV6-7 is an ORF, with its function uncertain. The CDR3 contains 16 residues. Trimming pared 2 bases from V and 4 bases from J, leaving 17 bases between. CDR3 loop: CASSYGEGPYGYGYTF. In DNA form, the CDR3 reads TGTGCCAGCAGTTACGGGGAGGGACCATATGGCTATGGCTACACCTTC.

The DNA of the CDR3 is TGTGCCAGCCCCTCCCCCGACCTCGACAGGGAGATTAACTATGGCTACACCTTC. This codes for CASPSPDLDREINYGYTF. This chain links TRBV21-1 with TRBJ1-2; no check of the table's D call, TRBD1, against the DNA was made. TRBV21-1 is a pseudogene. The CDR3 length is 18 residues.

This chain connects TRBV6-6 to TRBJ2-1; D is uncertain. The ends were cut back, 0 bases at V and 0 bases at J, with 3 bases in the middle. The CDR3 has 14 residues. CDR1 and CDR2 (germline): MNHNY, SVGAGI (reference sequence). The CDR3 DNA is TGTGCCAGCAGTTACTCGAACTCCTACAATGAGCAGTTCTTC. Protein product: CASSYSNSYNEQFF.

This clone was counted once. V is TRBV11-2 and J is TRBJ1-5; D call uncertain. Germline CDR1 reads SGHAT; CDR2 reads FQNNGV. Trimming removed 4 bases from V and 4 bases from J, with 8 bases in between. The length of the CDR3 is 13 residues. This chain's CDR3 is CASSWELNQPQHF. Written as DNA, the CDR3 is TGTGCCAGCAGCTGGGAACTTAATCAGCCCCAGCATTTT.

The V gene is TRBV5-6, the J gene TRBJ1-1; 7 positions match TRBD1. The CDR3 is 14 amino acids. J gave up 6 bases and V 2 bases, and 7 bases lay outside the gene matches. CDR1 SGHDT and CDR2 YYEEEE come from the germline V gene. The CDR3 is CASSLVTGNPEAFF. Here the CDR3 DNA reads TGTGCCAGCAGCTTAGTGACAGGGAATCCTGAAGCTTTCTTT.

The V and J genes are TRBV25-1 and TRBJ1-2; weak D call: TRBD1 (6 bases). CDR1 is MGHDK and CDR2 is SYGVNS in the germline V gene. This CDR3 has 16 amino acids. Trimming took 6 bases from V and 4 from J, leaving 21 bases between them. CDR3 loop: CASRPQGWDISYGYTF. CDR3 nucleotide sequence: TGTGCCAGCAGACCCCAAGGGTGGGACATCAGCTATGGCTACACCTTC.

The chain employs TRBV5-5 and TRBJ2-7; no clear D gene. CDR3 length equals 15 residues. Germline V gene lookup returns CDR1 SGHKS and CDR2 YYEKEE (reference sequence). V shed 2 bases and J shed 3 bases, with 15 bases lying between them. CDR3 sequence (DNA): TGTGCCAGCAGCTTAAGACTCCTGGATCGCTACGAGCAGTACTTC. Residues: CASSLRLLDRYEQYF.

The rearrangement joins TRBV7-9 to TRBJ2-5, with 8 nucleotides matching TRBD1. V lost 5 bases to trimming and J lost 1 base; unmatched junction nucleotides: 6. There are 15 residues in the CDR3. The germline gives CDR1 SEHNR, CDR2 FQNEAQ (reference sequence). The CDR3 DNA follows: TGTGCCAGCAGCCCGAGGGGACAGGCCCAAGAGACCCAGTACTTC. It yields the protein CASSPRGQAQETQYF.

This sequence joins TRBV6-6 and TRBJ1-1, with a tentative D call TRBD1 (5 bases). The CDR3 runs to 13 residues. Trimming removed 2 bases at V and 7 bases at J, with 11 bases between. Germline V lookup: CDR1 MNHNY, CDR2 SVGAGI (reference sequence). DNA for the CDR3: TGTGCCAGCAGTTACGGAGGGCAGGGTGAAGCTTTCTTT. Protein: CASSYGGQGEAFF.

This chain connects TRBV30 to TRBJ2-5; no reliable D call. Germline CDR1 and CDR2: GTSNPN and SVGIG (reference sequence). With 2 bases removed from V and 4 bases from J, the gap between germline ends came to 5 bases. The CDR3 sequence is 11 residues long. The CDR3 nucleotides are TGTGCCTGGAGTCTTCGAGAGACCCAGTACTTC. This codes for CAWSLRETQYF.